This T cell receptor beta chain was identified during a study of shared clonotypes between healthy human individuals. V lost 5 bases to trimming and J lost 4 bases; unmatched junction nucleotides: 3. Per the germline V gene, CDR1 is LGHNA and CDR2 is YSLEER. This CDR3 comprises 13 residues. In the naive CD8 group, cells lacked CD45RO and were positively selected for CCR7, so terminally differentiated effector memory CD45RA+ cells were left out. Donors had no recently reported acute infections or vaccinations and were HIV-negative. Donors were Caucasian adults residing in Nashville, Tennessee, USA. As originally analysed: For the immunoSEQ data, sequences were junction-only without quality scores, so filtering differed. Profiling relied on immunoSEQ multiplex PCR, and the TCRdb table lists in-frame clones only, not all of them. That table supplies the V and J calls and clone size; D and trimming were determined from the DNA. The sample carries roughly 2,000,000 clones, around 96% recorded once.

Study results and caveats: Researchers found naive subsets generally carried larger estimated richness than memory subsets.

Details on this clone: Antigen specificity is unknown.

The sample comprised naive CD8+ T cells sorted from blood. This chain links TRBV4-3 with TRBJ2-7; TRBD2 aligns across 9 bases. This receptor was obtained from a man aged 18 to 29 in good health. This chain's CDR3 is CASSYTSGYEQYF. The DNA of the CDR3 is TGCGCCAGCAGCTATACTAGCGGGTACGAGCAGTACTTC.